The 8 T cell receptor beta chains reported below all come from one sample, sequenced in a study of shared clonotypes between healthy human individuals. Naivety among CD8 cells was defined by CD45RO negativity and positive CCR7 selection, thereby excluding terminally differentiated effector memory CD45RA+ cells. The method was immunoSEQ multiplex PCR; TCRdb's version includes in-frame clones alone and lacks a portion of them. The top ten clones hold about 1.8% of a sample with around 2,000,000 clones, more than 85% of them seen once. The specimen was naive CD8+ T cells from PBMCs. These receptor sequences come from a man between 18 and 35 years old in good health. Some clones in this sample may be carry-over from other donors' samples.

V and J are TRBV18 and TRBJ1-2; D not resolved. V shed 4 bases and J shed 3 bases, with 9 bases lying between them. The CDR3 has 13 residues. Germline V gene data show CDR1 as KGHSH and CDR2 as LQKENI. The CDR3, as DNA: TGTGCCAGCTCACGGGCGCGGGACTATGGCTACACCTTC. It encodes CASSRARDYGYTF.

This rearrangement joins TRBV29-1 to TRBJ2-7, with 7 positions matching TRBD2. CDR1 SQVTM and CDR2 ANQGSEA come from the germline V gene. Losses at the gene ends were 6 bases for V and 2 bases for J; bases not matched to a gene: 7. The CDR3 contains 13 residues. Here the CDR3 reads CSVVWGGAYEQYF. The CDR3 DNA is TGCAGCGTAGTCTGGGGGGGAGCCTACGAGCAGTACTTC.

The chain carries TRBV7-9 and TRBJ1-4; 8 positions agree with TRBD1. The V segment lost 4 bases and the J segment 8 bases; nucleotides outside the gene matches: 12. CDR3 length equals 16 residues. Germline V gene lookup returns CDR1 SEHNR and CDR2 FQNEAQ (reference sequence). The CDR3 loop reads CASSSPIDRGGEKLFF. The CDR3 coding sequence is TGTGCCAGCAGCTCACCTATTGACAGGGGTGGAGAAAAACTGTTTTTT. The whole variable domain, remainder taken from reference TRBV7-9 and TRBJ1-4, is DTGVSQNPRHKITKRGQNVTFRCDPISEHNRLYWYRQTLGQGPEFLTYFQNEAQLEKSRLLSDRFSAERPKGSFSTLEIQRTEQGDSAMYLCASSSPIDRGGEKLFFGSGTQLSVL.

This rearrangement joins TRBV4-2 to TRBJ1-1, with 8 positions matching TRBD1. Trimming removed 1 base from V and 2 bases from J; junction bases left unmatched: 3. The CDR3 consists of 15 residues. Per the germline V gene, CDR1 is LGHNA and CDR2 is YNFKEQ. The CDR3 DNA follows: TGTGCCAGCAGCCAAGGGACAGGGAAAAACACTGAAGCTTTCTTT. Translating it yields CASSQGTGKNTEAFF.

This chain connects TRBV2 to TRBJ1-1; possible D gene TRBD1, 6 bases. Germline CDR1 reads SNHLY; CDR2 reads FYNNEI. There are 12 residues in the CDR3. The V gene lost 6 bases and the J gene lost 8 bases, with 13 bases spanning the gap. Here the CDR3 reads CASRGTGSEAFF. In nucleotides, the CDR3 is TGTGCCAGCAGAGGAACAGGGTCCGAAGCTTTCTTT.

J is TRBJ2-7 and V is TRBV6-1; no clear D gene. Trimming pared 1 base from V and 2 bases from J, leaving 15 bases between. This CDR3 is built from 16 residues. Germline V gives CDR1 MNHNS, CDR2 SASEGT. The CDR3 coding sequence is TGTGCCAGCAGTGAAGGTTCCGCCAACCCGGCCTACGAGCAGTACTTC. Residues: CASSEGSANPAYEQYF.

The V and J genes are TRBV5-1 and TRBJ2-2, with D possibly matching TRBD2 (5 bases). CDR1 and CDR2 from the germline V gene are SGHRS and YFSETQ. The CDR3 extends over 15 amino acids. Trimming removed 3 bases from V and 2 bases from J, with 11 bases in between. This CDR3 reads CASSYRGHNTGELFF. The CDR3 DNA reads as TGCGCCAGCAGCTACCGGGGTCATAACACCGGGGAGCTGTTTTTT.

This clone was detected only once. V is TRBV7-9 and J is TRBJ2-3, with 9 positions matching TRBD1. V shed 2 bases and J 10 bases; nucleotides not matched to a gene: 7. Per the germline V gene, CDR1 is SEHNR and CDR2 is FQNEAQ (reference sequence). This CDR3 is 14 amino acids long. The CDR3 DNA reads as TGTGCCAGCAGCTTAACTGAGGACAGGGGTGCGCAGTATTTT. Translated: CASSLTEDRGAQYF.